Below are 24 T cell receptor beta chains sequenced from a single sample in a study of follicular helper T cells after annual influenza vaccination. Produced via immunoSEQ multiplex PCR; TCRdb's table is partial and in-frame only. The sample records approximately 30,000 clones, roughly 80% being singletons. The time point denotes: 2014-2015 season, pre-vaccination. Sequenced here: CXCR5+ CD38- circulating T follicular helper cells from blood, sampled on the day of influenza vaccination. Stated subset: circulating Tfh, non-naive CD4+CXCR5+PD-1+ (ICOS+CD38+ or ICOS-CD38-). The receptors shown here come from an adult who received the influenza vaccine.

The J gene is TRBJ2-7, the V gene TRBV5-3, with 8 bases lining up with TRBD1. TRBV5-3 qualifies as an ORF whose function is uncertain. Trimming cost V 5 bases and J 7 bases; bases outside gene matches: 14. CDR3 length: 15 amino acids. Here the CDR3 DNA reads TGTGCCAGAAGTCAGAATTTTGACAGGGGAAGGGAGCAGTACTTC. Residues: CARSQNFDRGREQYF.

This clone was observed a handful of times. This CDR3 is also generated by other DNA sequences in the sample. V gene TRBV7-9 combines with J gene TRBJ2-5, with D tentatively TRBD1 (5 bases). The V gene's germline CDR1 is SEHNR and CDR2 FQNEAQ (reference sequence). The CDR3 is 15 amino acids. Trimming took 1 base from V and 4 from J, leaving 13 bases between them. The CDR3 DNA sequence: TGTGCCAGCAGCTTAGATTCAGGGTGGCGAGAGACCCAGTACTTC. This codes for CASSLDSGWRETQYF.

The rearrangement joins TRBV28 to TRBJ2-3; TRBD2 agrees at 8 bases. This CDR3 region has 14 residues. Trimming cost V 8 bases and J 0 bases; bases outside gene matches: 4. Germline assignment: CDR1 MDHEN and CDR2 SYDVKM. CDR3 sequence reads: CASREGLSTDTQYF. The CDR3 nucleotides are TGTGCCAGCCGGGAGGGACTCAGCACAGATACGCAGTATTTT.

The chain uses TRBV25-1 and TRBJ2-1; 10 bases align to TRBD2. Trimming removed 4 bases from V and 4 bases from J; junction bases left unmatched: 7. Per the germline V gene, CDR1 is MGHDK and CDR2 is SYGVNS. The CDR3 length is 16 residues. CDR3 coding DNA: TGTGCCAGCAGTGTCCTAGCGGGAGCCCCATACAATGAGCAGTTCTTC. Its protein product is CASSVLAGAPYNEQFF.

The DNA of the CDR3 is TGTGCCAGCAGCCTCCGTGGGGGGAAGGGGAACACTGAAGCTTTCTTT. Amino acids: CASSLRGGKGNTEAFF. The chain couples TRBV7-6 to TRBJ1-1, with D perhaps TRBD1 (5 bases). V was clipped by 5 bases and J by 1 base, with 17 bases between them. The CDR3 runs 16 residues. Per the germline V gene, CDR1 is SGHVS and CDR2 is FNYEAQ.

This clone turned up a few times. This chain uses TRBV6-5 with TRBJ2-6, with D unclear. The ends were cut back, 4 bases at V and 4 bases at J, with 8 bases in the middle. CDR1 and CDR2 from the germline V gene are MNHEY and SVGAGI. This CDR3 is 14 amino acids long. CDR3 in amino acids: CASSFSGGANVLTF. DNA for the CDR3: TGTGCCAGCAGTTTCTCCGGGGGGGCCAACGTCCTGACTTTC.

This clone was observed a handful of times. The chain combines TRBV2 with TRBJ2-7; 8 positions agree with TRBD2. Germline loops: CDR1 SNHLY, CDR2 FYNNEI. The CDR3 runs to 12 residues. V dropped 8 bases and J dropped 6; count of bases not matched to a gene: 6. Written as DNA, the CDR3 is TGTGCCAGCTTGGGACTAGGCGGCGAGCAGTACTTC. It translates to CASLGLGGEQYF.

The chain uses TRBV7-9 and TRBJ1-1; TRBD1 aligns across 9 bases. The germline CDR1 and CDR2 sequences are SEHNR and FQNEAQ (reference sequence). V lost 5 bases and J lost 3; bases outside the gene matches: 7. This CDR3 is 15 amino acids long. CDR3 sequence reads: CASSKQGARDTEAFF. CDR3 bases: TGTGCCAGCAGCAAACAGGGGGCTCGGGACACTGAAGCTTTCTTT.

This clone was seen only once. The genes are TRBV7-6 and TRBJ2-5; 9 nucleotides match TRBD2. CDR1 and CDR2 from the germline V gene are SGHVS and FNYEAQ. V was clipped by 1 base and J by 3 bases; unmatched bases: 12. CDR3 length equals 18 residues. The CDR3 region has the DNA TGTGCCAGCAGCTTAGTGGGTAGCGGGGGCGGTGGTAAAGAGACCCAGTACTTC. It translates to CASSLVGSGGGGKETQYF.

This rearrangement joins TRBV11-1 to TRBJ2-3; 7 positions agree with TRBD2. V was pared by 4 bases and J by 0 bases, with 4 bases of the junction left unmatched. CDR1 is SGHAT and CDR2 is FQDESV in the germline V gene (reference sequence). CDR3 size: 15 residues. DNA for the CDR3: TGTGCCAGCAGCTCAACTAGCGTTAGCACAGATACGCAGTATTTT. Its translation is CASSSTSVSTDTQYF.

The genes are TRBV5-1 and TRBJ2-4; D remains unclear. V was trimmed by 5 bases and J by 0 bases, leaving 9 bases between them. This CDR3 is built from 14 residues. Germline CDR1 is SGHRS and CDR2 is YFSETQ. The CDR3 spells CASRADVAKNIQYF. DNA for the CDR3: TGCGCCAGCAGGGCGGATGTAGCCAAAAACATTCAGTACTTC.

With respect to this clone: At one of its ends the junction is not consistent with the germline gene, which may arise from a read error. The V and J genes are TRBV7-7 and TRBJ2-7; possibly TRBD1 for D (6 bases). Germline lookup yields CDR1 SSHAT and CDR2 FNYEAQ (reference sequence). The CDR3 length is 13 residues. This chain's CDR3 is CASSLSQGREQYF. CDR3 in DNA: TGTGCTAGCAGCTTAAGTCAGGGGCGCGAGCAGTACTTC.

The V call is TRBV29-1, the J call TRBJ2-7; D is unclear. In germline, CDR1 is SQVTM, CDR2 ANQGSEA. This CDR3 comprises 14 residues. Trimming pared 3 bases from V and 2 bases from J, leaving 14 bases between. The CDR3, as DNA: TGCAGCGTTGACGGCTCTTCGGAGCCCTACGAGCAGTACTTC. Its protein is CSVDGSSEPYEQYF.

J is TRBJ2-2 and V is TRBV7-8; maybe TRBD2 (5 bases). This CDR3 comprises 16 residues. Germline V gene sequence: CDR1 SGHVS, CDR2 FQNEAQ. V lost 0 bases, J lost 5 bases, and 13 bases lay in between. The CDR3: CASSLAHRTSTGELFF. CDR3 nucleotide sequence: TGTGCCAGCAGCTTAGCGCATAGGACTTCTACCGGGGAGCTGTTTTTT.

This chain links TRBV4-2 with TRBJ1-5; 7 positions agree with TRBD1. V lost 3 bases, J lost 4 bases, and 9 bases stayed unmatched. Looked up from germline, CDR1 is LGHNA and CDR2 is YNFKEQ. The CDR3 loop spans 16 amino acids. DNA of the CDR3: TGTGCCAGCAGCCAGGGGCCTGGGACAGAGAATCAGCCCCAGCATTTT. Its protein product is CASSQGPGTENQPQHF.

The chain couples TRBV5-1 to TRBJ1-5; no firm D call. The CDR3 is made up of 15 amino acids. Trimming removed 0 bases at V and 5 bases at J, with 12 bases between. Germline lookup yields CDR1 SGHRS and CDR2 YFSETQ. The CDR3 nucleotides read TGCGCCAGCAGCTTGGCTGCCATAGTGGATCAGCCCCAGCATTTT. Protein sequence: CASSLAAIVDQPQHF.

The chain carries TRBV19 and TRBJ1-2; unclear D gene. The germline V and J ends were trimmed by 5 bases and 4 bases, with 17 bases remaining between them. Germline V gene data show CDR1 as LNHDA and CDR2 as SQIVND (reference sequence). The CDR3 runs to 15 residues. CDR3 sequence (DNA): TGTGCCAGTAGTCCTCAAAGATCCGCCAGCTATGGCTACACCTTC. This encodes CASSPQRSASYGYTF.

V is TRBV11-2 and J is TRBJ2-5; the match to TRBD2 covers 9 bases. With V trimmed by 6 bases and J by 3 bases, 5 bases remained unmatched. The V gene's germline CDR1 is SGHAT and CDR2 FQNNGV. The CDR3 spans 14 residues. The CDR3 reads CASRSWTSEETQYF. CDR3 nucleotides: TGTGCCAGCAGATCATGGACTAGCGAAGAGACCCAGTACTTC.

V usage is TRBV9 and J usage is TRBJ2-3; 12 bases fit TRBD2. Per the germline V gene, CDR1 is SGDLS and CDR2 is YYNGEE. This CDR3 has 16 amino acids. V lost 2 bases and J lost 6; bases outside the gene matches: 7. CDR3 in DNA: TGTGCCAGCAGCGTGACTAGCGGGGGACCGTCGGATACGCAGTATTTT. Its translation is CASSVTSGGPSDTQYF.

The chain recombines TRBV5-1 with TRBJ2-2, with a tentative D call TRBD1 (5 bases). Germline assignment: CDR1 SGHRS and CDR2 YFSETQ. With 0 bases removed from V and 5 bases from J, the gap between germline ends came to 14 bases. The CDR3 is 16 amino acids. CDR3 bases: TGCGCCAGCAGCTTGGCAGGGCGGTCTTCAACCGGGGAGCTGTTTTTT. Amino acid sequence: CASSLAGRSSTGELFF.

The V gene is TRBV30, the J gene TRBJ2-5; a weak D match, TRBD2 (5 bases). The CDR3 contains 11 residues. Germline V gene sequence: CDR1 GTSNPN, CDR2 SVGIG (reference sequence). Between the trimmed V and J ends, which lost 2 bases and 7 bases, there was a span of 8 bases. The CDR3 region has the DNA TGTGCCTGGAGTCCCCGGGGGACCCAGTACTTC. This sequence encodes CAWSPRGTQYF.

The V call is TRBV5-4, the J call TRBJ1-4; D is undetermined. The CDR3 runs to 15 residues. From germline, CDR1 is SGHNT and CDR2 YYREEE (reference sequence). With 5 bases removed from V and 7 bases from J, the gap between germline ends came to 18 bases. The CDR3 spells CASSRKTPEGEKLFF. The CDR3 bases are TGTGCCAGCAGTCGGAAGACCCCTGAGGGTGAAAAACTGTTTTTT.

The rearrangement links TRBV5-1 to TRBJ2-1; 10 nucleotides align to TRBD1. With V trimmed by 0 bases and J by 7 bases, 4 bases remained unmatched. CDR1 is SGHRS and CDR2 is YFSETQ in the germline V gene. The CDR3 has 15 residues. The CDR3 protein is CASSLVGTGENEQFF. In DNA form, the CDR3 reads TGCGCCAGCAGCTTGGTCGGGACAGGGGAGAATGAGCAGTTCTTC.

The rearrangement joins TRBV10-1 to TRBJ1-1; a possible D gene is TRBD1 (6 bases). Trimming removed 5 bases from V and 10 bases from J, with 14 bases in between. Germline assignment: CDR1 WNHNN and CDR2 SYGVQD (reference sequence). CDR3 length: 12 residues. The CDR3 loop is CASSNLQGSAFF. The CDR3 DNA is TGCGCCAGCAGTAACCTACAGGGATCAGCTTTCTTT.